This TCR beta chain was identified during a study of cytomegalovirus exposure and HLA in healthy donors. This clone has more than one count but fewer than ten. Its antigen remains unknown. Germline V gives CDR1 MDHEN, CDR2 SYDVKM. The CDR3 covers 15 residues. The V gene lost 5 bases and the J gene lost 3 bases, with 14 bases spanning the gap. Study-level findings and limits: Researchers catalogued over 150 TCR beta chains as cytomegalovirus-associated. There were a few CMV-associated chains whose specificity for CMV antigens was confirmed in vitro.

A multiplex PCR was run with 60 Vbeta primers and 13 Jbeta primers. Generated by immunoSEQ multiplex PCR, the TCRdb table keeps only in-frame clones and is missing some. The sample has around 140,000 clones; about 78% are singletons. This rearrangement joins TRBV28 to TRBJ2-1; possibly TRBD1 for D (6 bases). The receptor's source is a female donor in good health and CMV-seronegative. Material for sequencing was PBMCs. CDR3 coding DNA: TGTGCCAGCAGTATTGGGGACATGATCTACAATGAGCAGTTCTTC. Translating it yields CASSIGDMIYNEQFF.